A selection of T cell receptor beta chains follows, all from one sample in a study of cytomegalovirus exposure and HLA in healthy donors. Using immunoSEQ multiplex PCR, the repertoire was profiled, and TCRdb retains in-frame clones only, with some absent. The sample has around 190,000 clones, 60% to 80% seen once. Sequenced input: PBMCs. These receptor sequences come from a woman younger than 45 in good health and CMV-seronegative. The CDR3 runs from the conserved cysteine through the conserved F or W. D genes are given only for firm matches. Not every row has a clone size; where given, it reads once, few, many or a size class.

D | J | size | V | CDR3 | DNA
- | TRBJ1-3 | - | TRBV5-1 | CASSLEGGAGNTIYF | TGCGCCAGCAGCTTGGAGGGGGGGGCTGGAAACACCATATATTTT
TRBD2 | TRBJ2-2 | - | TRBV4-2 | CASSRSGRQNTGELFF | TGTGCCAGCAGCCGTTCCGGGAGGCAAAACACCGGGGAGCTGTTTTTT
TRBD2 | TRBJ2-1 | once | TRBV7-6 | CASSLLLAGGPREQFF | TGTGCCAGCAGCTTATTACTAGCGGGAGGGCCACGGGAGCAGTTCTTC
- | TRBJ2-6 | - | TRBV5-1 | CASSPQGPGANVLTF | TGCGCCAGCAGCCCTCAGGGCCCTGGGGCCAACGTCCTGACTTTC
TRBD1 | TRBJ1-2 | - | TRBV7-8 | CASSSWDRNYGYTF | TGTGCCAGCAGCTCCTGGGACAGAAACTATGGCTACACCTTC
- | TRBJ1-2 | few | TRBV4-1 | CASSQGLRGPYGYTF | TGCGCCAGCAGCCAAGGTTTGCGGGGACCCTATGGCTACACCTTC
- | TRBJ2-1 | - | TRBV11-2 | CASSSLRREDIPVNEQFF | TGTGCCAGCAGCTCCCTACGGAGGGAGGACATACCGGTCAATGAGCAGTTCTTC
TRBD2 | TRBJ2-1 | few | TRBV9 | CAGSQREGLPYNEQFF | TGTGCCGGATCTCAGCGGGAGGGCCTTCCCTACAATGAGCAGTTCTTC
TRBD2 | TRBJ2-1 | - | TRBV5-4 | CASSRGAGGPHEQFF | TGTGCCAGCAGCCGAGGGGCGGGAGGGCCCCATGAGCAGTTCTTC
- | TRBJ1-5 | - | TRBV19 | CASSVTGGNQPQHF | TGTGCCAGTAGTGTGACGGGGGGCAATCAGCCCCAGCATTTT
TRBD2 | TRBJ2-3 | - | TRBV28 | CASSLTSGGAFGTDTQYF | TGTGCCAGCAGCCTAACTAGCGGGGGGGCCTTTGGCACAGATACGCAGTATTTT
- | TRBJ2-1 | - | TRBV5-6 | CASSLGLSKFNEQFF | TGTGCCAGCAGCTTGGGACTTTCTAAATTCAATGAGCAGTTCTTC
TRBD1 | TRBJ2-2 | - | TRBV5-6 | CASSLGRTGGTGELFF | TGTGCCAGCAGCTTGGGGAGGACAGGGGGTACCGGGGAGCTGTTTTTT
TRBD2 | TRBJ2-7 | - | TRBV30 | CAWSGGLAGSHEQYF | TGTGCCTGGAGTGGGGGACTAGCGGGAAGCCACGAGCAGTACTTC
- | TRBJ1-6 | - | TRBV4-1 | CASSQAGGAGNSPLHF | TGCGCCAGCAGCCAAGCCGGGGGGGCGGGGAATTCACCCCTCCACTTT
TRBD2 | TRBJ2-1 | - | TRBV5-6 | CASSLGLAGYNEQFF | TGTGCCAGCAGCTTGGGTTTAGCGGGGTACAATGAGCAGTTCTTC
- | TRBJ2-7 | - | TRBV9 | CASSLRPSGAYEQYF | TGTGCCAGTTCCCTGCGGCCCTCCGGAGCCTACGAGCAGTACTTC
- | TRBJ2-3 | - | TRBV6-5 | CASSYSMRRDTQYF | TGTGCCAGCAGTTACTCGATGCGGAGAGATACGCAGTATTTT
- | TRBJ2-1 | once | TRBV18 | CASSPRWQAEYNEQFF | TGTGCCAGCTCACCCCGGTGGCAGGCAGAGTACAATGAGCAGTTCTTC
TRBD2 | TRBJ2-3 | - | TRBV19 | CASSTSGGKLVF | TGTGCCAGTAGTACCAGCGGGGGGAAACTTGTATTT
TRBD2 | TRBJ2-1 | - | TRBV29-1 | CYGLGGTYNEQFF | TGCTACGGGCTGGGAGGGACCTACAATGAGCAGTTCTTC
TRBD1 | TRBJ1-3 | - | TRBV27 | CASSLSGTGGAFGNTIYF | TGTGCCAGCAGTTTATCGGGGACAGGGGGCGCGTTTGGAAACACCATATATTTT
- | TRBJ1-5 | - | TRBV5-6 | CASSTSSDNQPQHF | TGTGCCAGCAGCACTAGCTCAGACAATCAGCCCCAGCATTTT
- | TRBJ1-4 | - | TRBV7-9 | CASSLGQATNEKLFF | TGTGCCAGCAGCTTAGGACAGGCAACTAATGAAAAACTGTTTTTT
- | TRBJ1-4 | - | TRBV30 | CAWNGGRVGEKLFF | TGTGCCTGGAACGGGGGAAGGGTGGGTGAAAAACTGTTTTTT
TRBD2 | TRBJ2-3 | - | TRBV5-1 | CASSTGTSIPDTQYF | TGCGCCAGCAGCACCGGGACTAGCATCCCAGATACGCAGTATTTT
TRBD1 | TRBJ1-4 | few | TRBV28 | CASSPGGAGGYNEKLFF | TGTGCCAGCAGCCCCGGGGGGGCAGGGGGATACAATGAAAAACTGTTTTTT
- | TRBJ2-7 | once | TRBV18 | CASSPTDPYEQYF | TGTGCCAGCTCACCGACAGACCCCTACGAGCAGTACTTC
TRBD2 | TRBJ2-1 | few | TRBV19 | CASSTAGGLANEQFF | TGTGCCAGTAGTACAGCGGGAGGGCTAGCAAATGAGCAGTTCTTC
TRBD1 | TRBJ1-2 | once | TRBV6-6 | CASSPSGTGTGYTF | TGTGCCAGCAGTCCCTCCGGGACAGGGACTGGCTACACCTTC
TRBD2 | TRBJ2-1 | - | TRBV7-9 | CASSPPPFSTSVFNEQFF | TGTGCCAGCAGCCCGCCCCCTTTTTCGACTAGCGTTTTCAATGAGCAGTTCTTC
- | TRBJ2-1 | once | TRBV10-1 | CASSEPGYNEQFF | TGCGCCAGCAGTGAGCCAGGATACAATGAGCAGTTCTTC
TRBD2 | TRBJ2-1 | - | TRBV5-4 | CASSPKPGLVYNEQFF | TGTGCCAGCAGCCCCAAGCCGGGACTAGTTTACAATGAGCAGTTCTTC
TRBD1 | TRBJ2-2 | - | TRBV19 | CASRWDRGRTGELFF | TGTGCCAGTAGGTGGGACAGGGGGCGCACCGGGGAGCTGTTTTTT
- | TRBJ1-1 | - | TRBV2 | CASSVTANTEAFF | TGTGCCAGCAGCGTAACAGCGAACACTGAAGCTTTCTTT
- | TRBJ1-1 | - | TRBV18 | CASSPRGGDTEAFF | TGTGCCAGCTCACCAAGGGGGGGAGACACTGAAGCTTTCTTT
- | TRBJ1-3 | once | TRBV2 | CARNTDSGNTIYF | TGTGCCAGGAACACCGACTCTGGAAACACCATATATTTT
TRBD1 | TRBJ2-7 | - | TRBV6-6 | CASDRGTSYEQYF | TGTGCCAGCGACAGGGGCACTTCCTACGAGCAGTACTTC
- | TRBJ1-4 | - | TRBV11-2 | CASSFHRATNEKLFF | TGTGCCAGCAGCTTTCATCGAGCAACTAATGAAAAACTGTTTTTT
TRBD1 | TRBJ2-7 | - | TRBV28 | CASEPGQGYEQYF | TGTGCCAGCGAACCGGGACAGGGCTACGAGCAGTACTTC
- | TRBJ1-3 | once | TRBV6-1 | CASSLGQGSGNTIYF | TGTGCCAGCAGTCTCGGCCAGGGCTCTGGAAACACCATATATTTT
TRBD2 | TRBJ2-1 | - | TRBV11-2 | CASSFSGGANEQFF | TGTGCCAGCAGCTTTAGCGGGGGGGCTAATGAGCAGTTCTTC
TRBD1 | TRBJ2-7 | once | TRBV30 | CAFHRDRGREQYF | TGTGCCTTCCACCGGGACAGGGGACGAGAGCAGTACTTC
TRBD2 | TRBJ2-1 | once | TRBV7-2 | CASGRAGGIYNEQFF | TGTGCCAGCGGAAGGGCGGGAGGTATCTACAATGAGCAGTTCTTC
- | TRBJ2-7 | - | TRBV4-2 | CASSQDRDSYEQYF | TGTGCCAGCAGCCAAGACAGGGACTCCTACGAGCAGTACTTC
TRBD2 | TRBJ2-7 | - | TRBV28 | CASSWTSGRFSYEQYF | TGTGCCAGCAGCTGGACTAGCGGGAGGTTCTCCTACGAGCAGTACTTC
TRBD1 | TRBJ2-1 | - | TRBV2 | CASRGTGGYEQFF | TGTGCCAGCAGGGGGACAGGGGGCTATGAGCAGTTCTTC
- | TRBJ1-1 | - | TRBV27 | CASRKTGTEAFF | TGTGCCAGCAGGAAGACTGGAACTGAAGCTTTCTTT
- | TRBJ2-1 | - | TRBV27 | CASSRVGALNEQFF | TGTGCCAGCAGCCGGGTAGGAGCGCTCAATGAGCAGTTCTTC
- | TRBJ1-1 | - | TRBV7-3 | CASSLGGAGTEAFF | TGTGCCAGCAGCTTGGGAGGGGCGGGGACTGAAGCTTTCTTT
TRBD1 | TRBJ1-1 | - | TRBV30 | CAWSVYWDRQNTEAFF | TGTGCCTGGAGCGTTTATTGGGACAGACAGAACACTGAAGCTTTCTTT
- | TRBJ1-2 | once | TRBV18 | CASSPRPGYGYTF | TGTGCCAGCTCACCCCGACCGGGCTATGGCTACACCTTC
- | TRBJ1-4 | - | TRBV15 | CATSRDRWQGNEKLFF | TGTGCCACCAGCAGAGATAGGTGGCAGGGTAATGAAAAACTGTTTTTT